A single sample gave rise to the 17 T cell receptor beta chains below, sequenced in a study of cytomegalovirus exposure and HLA in healthy donors. Primers: 60 Vbeta forward and 13 Jbeta reverse. Data came from immunoSEQ multiplex PCR; TCRdb stores just in-frame clones and leaves some out. The repertoire holds fewer than 90,000 clones, with around 79% as singletons. The sequencing sample was made of PBMCs. The receptor source for this set is a woman aged 40 to 50 in good health and CMV-seropositive.

The chain uses TRBV5-5 and TRBJ1-1; D not certain. V gave up 2 bases and J gave up 0 bases, with 5 bases separating them. CDR1 SGHKS and CDR2 YYEKEE come from the germline V gene (reference sequence). The CDR3 has 13 residues. Written as DNA, the CDR3 is TGTGCCAGCAGCTTCGGTCTGAACACTGAAGCTTTCTTT. Translated: CASSFGLNTEAFF.

The gene calls are TRBV12-5 and TRBJ2-1; 8 positions match TRBD1. The CDR3 totals 15 residues. In germline, CDR1 is LGHNT, CDR2 FRNRAP. After removal of 8 bases from V and 0 bases from J, the junction contained 6 bases not matched to a gene. CDR3 nucleotides: TGTGCTAGTTCCCTCGGGACAGGCTCCTACAATGAGCAGTTCTTC. This encodes CASSLGTGSYNEQFF.

This chain links TRBV7-8 with TRBJ1-5; 8 bases are a match to TRBD1. V dropped 2 bases and J dropped 6; count of bases not matched to a gene: 12. Per germline, CDR1 SGHVS and CDR2 FQNEAQ. CDR3 length: 17 residues. CDR3 nucleotides: TGTGCCAGCAGCTTATCTCAACAGGGGGAGAGGGGTCAGCCCCAGCATTTT. Translated: CASSLSQQGERGQPQHF.

The chain combines TRBV28 with TRBJ1-2; the D is unclear. Germline V gene data show CDR1 as MDHEN and CDR2 as SYDVKM. The CDR3 has 11 amino acids. Trimming took off 5 bases at V and 13 bases at J, with 14 bases between the two ends. The CDR3 loop reads CASSRRNSCTF. The CDR3 coding sequence is TGTGCCAGCAGTCGACGGAACAGTTGCACCTTC.

The rearrangement joins TRBV9 to TRBJ2-1; D ambiguous. The V gene lost 3 bases and the J gene lost 7 bases, with 8 bases spanning the gap. CDR3 length: 12 residues. Per the germline V gene, CDR1 is SGDLS and CDR2 is YYNGEE. The CDR3 region is CASSATSNEQFF. The CDR3 nucleotides are TGTGCCAGCAGCGCGACTTCTAATGAGCAGTTCTTC.

The rearrangement uses TRBV5-1 and TRBJ1-2; 8 nucleotides line up with TRBD1. The V and J ends lost 2 bases and 3 bases, in that order; junction bases with no gene match: 6. Germline CDR1 reads SGHRS; CDR2 reads YFSETQ. The CDR3 length is 15 residues. This chain's CDR3 is CASSFGAGGDYGYTF. The CDR3 bases are TGCGCCAGCAGCTTTGGGGCAGGGGGCGACTATGGCTACACCTTC.

The J gene is TRBJ1-1, the V gene TRBV7-9; 11 positions agree with TRBD1. The junction had 1 base not matched to a gene; V was cut back by 10 bases and J by 3 bases. This CDR3 has 12 amino acids. Germline V gene data show CDR1 as SEHNR and CDR2 as FQNEAQ (reference sequence). Here the CDR3 DNA reads TGTGCCACGGGACAGGGGGACACTGAAGCTTTCTTT. It translates to CATGQGDTEAFF.

The chain couples TRBV28 to TRBJ2-1; 9 positions match TRBD2. V was clipped by 5 bases and J by 8 bases; unmatched bases: 10. Germline V gene sequence: CDR1 MDHEN, CDR2 SYDVKM. There are 15 residues in the CDR3. The CDR3, as DNA: TGTGCCAGCAGTGGCATAGCGGGAGATGCCCATGAGCAGTTCTTC. Translation: CASSGIAGDAHEQFF.

This chain joins TRBV19 and TRBJ2-2; TRBD2 matches 7 bases. The germline gives CDR1 LNHDA, CDR2 SQIVND (reference sequence). The CDR3 consists of 14 residues. The V and J ends lost 3 bases and 5 bases, in that order; junction bases with no gene match: 3. In DNA form, the CDR3 reads TGTGCCAGTAGTATTGGGGGAGGGACCGGGGAGCTGTTTTTT. Protein sequence: CASSIGGGTGELFF. Full variable domain (rest looked up from reference TRBV19 and TRBJ2-2): DGGITQSPKYLFRKEGQNVTLSCEQNLNHDAMYWYRQDPGQGLRLIYYSQIVNDFQKGDIAEGYSVSREKKESFPLTVTSAQKNPTAFYLCASSIGGGTGELFFGEGSRLTVL.

The V call is TRBV19, the J call TRBJ1-6; 7 nucleotides line up with TRBD1. The length of the CDR3 is 18 residues. The V gene end was trimmed by 3 bases and the J gene end by 2 bases; junction bases not matched to a gene: 10. CDR1 is LNHDA and CDR2 is SQIVND in the germline V gene (reference sequence). DNA of the CDR3: TGTGCCAGTAGTATCGAAGGGGGCGAAAAAACCTATAATTCACCCCTCCACTTT. This codes for CASSIEGGEKTYNSPLHF.

With regard to this clone: Different DNA sequences within this sample yield the same CDR3. This chain connects TRBV27 to TRBJ2-7; 8 positions agree with TRBD2. CDR3 length: 15 residues. Unmatched junction bases numbered 2, after V lost 0 bases and J lost 1 base. Germline-derived CDR1 and CDR2 are MNHEY and SMNVEV (reference sequence). DNA for the CDR3: TGTGCCAGCAGTTTATCCCGGGGGGGGTCCTACGAGCAGTACTTC. Translating gives CASSLSRGGSYEQYF.

This chain joins TRBV14 and TRBJ2-1, with 7 nucleotides matching TRBD2. The trim removed 1 base at V and 6 bases at J, leaving 12 bases unmatched. The CDR3 length is 17 residues. From germline, CDR1 is SGHDN and CDR2 FVKESK. CDR3 coding DNA: TGTGCCAGCAGCCAAGTTTCCGGGACTGGCGGGAGCAATGAGCAGTTCTTC. It translates to CASSQVSGTGGSNEQFF.

The chain is built from TRBV28 and TRBJ1-5; 8 bases fit TRBD1. J gave up 12 bases and V 5 bases, and 6 bases lay outside the gene matches. Per germline, CDR1 MDHEN and CDR2 SYDVKM. The CDR3 sequence is 12 residues long. CDR3 sequence reads: CASSPWTGLQHF. DNA of the CDR3: TGTGCCAGCAGTCCCTGGACAGGGCTCCAGCATTTT.

In nucleotides, the CDR3 is TGTGCCAGCAGCGATAGCGGGGGGCCAGATACGCAGTATTTT. It is translated as CASSDSGGPDTQYF. The genes are TRBV9 and TRBJ2-3; the match to TRBD2 covers 10 bases. The CDR3 covers 14 residues. Per germline, CDR1 SGDLS and CDR2 YYNGEE. J was trimmed by 4 bases and V by 3 bases; bases with no gene match: 2.

The rearrangement links TRBV7-6 to TRBJ2-1; weak D call: TRBD2 (6 bases). The CDR3 has 16 amino acids. In germline, CDR1 is SGHVS, CDR2 FNYEAQ. Trimming removed 1 base from V and 5 bases from J, with 15 bases in between. CDR3 bases: TGTGCCAGCAGCTTAGGTGTTCGGGAGTACGACAATGAGCAGTTCTTC. This translates into CASSLGVREYDNEQFF. The variable domain in full, completed from reference TRBV7-6 and TRBJ2-1, reads GAGVSQSPRYKVTKRGQDVALRCDPISGHVSLYWYRQALGQGPEFLTYFNYEAQQDKSGLPNDRFSAERPEGSISTLTIQRTEQRDSAMYRCASSLGVREYDNEQFFGPGTRLTVL.

The J gene is TRBJ2-7, the V gene TRBV6-5; D remains unclear. This CDR3 has 10 amino acids. The germline CDR1 and CDR2 sequences are MNHEY and SVGAGI. V was trimmed by 8 bases and J by 3 bases, leaving 5 bases between them. CDR3 nucleotide sequence: TGTGCCAGCGGAGACTACGAGCAGTACTTC. It specifies CASGDYEQYF.

This sequence joins TRBV5-6 and TRBJ1-5, with TRBD1 as a possible D gene (6 bases). V lost 6 bases and J 3 bases, leaving 16 bases between the germline ends. The CDR3 sequence is 15 residues long. The germline CDR1 and CDR2 sequences are SGHDT and YYEEEE. In DNA, the CDR3 is TGTGCCAGCACCAAAGGACAGCTCCACAATCAGCCCCAGCATTTT. It is translated as CASTKGQLHNQPQHF.